A single sample is the source of the 24 T cell receptor beta chains below, sequenced in a study of blood T cells in healthy people across ages. A second PCR, run for roughly 6 to 11 cycles, used a sample-barcoded 5' primer plus a J-beta primer mix. In TCRdb, the 5' RACE reads were re-called with MiXCR into one record per CDR3 protein. This table has over 700,000 distinct CDR3 sequences, just under 25% appearing once. The same data also went into a second study, on T cells of mothers and their children.

Sequencing used blood. All receptors come from a boy between 10 and 17 years old in good health.

V and J are TRBV20-1 and TRBJ2-3; a weak D match, TRBD1 (6 bases). The CDR3 spans 13 residues. CDR1 is DFQATT, CDR2 SNEGSKA, per germline (reference sequence). Trimming shortened V by 6 bases and J by 3 bases, and 13 bases separated the two germline ends. The chain's CDR3 is CSANRVGTDTQYF. The CDR3 DNA is TGCAGTGCCAACAGGGTAGGGACAGATACGCAGTATTTT.

This clonotype was observed a few times. The genes are TRBV20-1 and TRBJ2-5, with TRBD2 as a possible D gene (7 bases). The CDR3 is 15 residues long. V was trimmed by 6 bases and J by 5 bases, leaving 22 bases between them. CDR1 DFQATT and CDR2 SNEGSKA come from the germline V gene (reference sequence). The CDR3 loop is CSAPRGAGPGETQYF. In DNA form, the CDR3 reads TGCAGTGCCCCCCGGGGGGCAGGTCCTGGGGAGACCCAGTACTTC.

The chain links TRBV4-1 to TRBJ2-1; D is ambiguous. V gave up 0 bases and J gave up 0 bases, with 6 bases separating them. Germline V gives CDR1 MGHRA, CDR2 YSYEKL. This CDR3 is 15 amino acids long. DNA of the CDR3: TGCGCCAGCAGCCAAGATCCTAGCTCCTACAATGAGCAGTTCTTC. Translation: CASSQDPSSYNEQFF.

This clonotype was recorded a few times. The rearrangement uses TRBV12-3 or TRBV12-4 and TRBJ1-2, with D uncertain. Between the trimmed V and J ends, which lost 4 bases and 2 bases, there was a span of 8 bases. The CDR3 spans 13 residues. CDR3 loop: CASSWTENYGYTF. In DNA, the CDR3 is TGTGCCAGCAGTTGGACGGAAAACTATGGCTACACCTTC.

This clonotype was picked up a small number of times. The chain uses TRBV9 and TRBJ1-6, with TRBD1 identical over 9 bases. CDR3 length: 19 amino acids. Germline lookup yields CDR1 SGDLS and CDR2 YYNGEE. Trimming cost V 3 bases and J 9 bases; bases outside gene matches: 19. The CDR3 DNA sequence: TGTGCCAGCAGCGAATACCCGGCGGGGACAGGGCGATTGGGTTCACCCCTCCACTTT. It yields the protein CASSEYPAGTGRLGSPLHF.

The chain uses TRBV15 and TRBJ2-3; 7 positions match TRBD2. V was pared by 4 bases and J by 2 bases, with 3 bases of the junction left unmatched. CDR1 is LNHNV and CDR2 is YYDKDF in the germline V gene (reference sequence). This CDR3 is 14 amino acids long. The CDR3 loop reads CATSKAGFTDTQYF. CDR3 bases: TGTGCCACCAGCAAAGCGGGGTTCACAGATACGCAGTATTTT.

The genes are TRBV7-3 and TRBJ2-5; 9 bases agree with TRBD2. The ends lost 5 bases at V and 5 bases at J; junction bases unmatched: 15. The CDR3 consists of 17 residues. Germline CDR1 reads SGHTA; CDR2 reads FQGTGA. The CDR3, as DNA: TGTGCCAGCAGCCAGGGGGGAGTAGCGGGGGTCGGGGAGACCCAGTACTTC. As protein: CASSQGGVAGVGETQYF.

Points on this clonotype: Without the conserved terminal phenylalanine or tryptophan, this CDR3 likely stems from a read error. The CDR3 loop is CSASTTGEQYS. The CDR3 DNA follows: TGCAGTGCTTCGACGACGGGGGAGCAGTACTCC. J is TRBJ2-7 and V is TRBV20-1, with D tentatively TRBD2 (5 bases). V lost 5 bases and J lost 7, with 12 bases in between. CDR3 length equals 11 residues. CDR1 and CDR2 (germline): DFQATT, SNEGSKA (reference sequence).

For this clonotype: The missing conserved phenylalanine or tryptophan at the end of this CDR3 makes a read error likely. The chain has TRBV5-1 and TRBJ2-1; the D gene is possibly TRBD2 (6 bases). Trimming took off 4 bases at V and 10 bases at J, with 15 bases between the two ends. The germline CDR1 and CDR2 sequences are SGHRS and YFSETQ. The CDR3 is 13 residues long. CDR3 in DNA: TGCGCCAGCAGCCCTCAGGCGGGGCGAGAGCAGTTCGTC. It translates to CASSPQAGREQFV.

This chain links TRBV6-1 with TRBJ2-3; 10 bases agree with TRBD2. Trimming removed 11 bases from V and 4 bases from J; junction bases left unmatched: 6. The CDR3 runs to 13 residues. Germline lookup yields CDR1 MNHNS and CDR2 SASEGT. The CDR3 DNA reads TGTGCCGAAGCGGGAGGGCGATCAGATACGCAGTATTTT. This sequence encodes CAEAGGRSDTQYF.

The chain uses TRBV7-9 and TRBJ2-5; 7 bases are a match to TRBD2. Looked up from germline, CDR1 is SEHNR and CDR2 is FQNEAQ (reference sequence). CDR3 length equals 13 residues. V gave up 5 bases and J gave up 2 bases; unmatched junction bases: 2. Here the CDR3 DNA reads TGTGCCAGCAGCGGGACTATTCAAGAGACCCAGTACTTC. Its translation: CASSGTIQETQYF.

In its sample, this clonotype was seen a few times. This sequence joins TRBV7-9 and TRBJ2-1; 7 nucleotides line up with TRBD1. Germline V gene lookup returns CDR1 SEHNR and CDR2 FQNEAQ (reference sequence). The CDR3 covers 16 residues. The V and J ends lost 5 bases and 3 bases, in that order; junction bases with no gene match: 10. The CDR3 nucleotides are TGTGCCAGCAGCCCCCGGACAGGAGGTAACTACAATGAGCAGTTCTTC. Protein sequence: CASSPRTGGNYNEQFF.

This clonotype was seen more than once but under ten times. This chain links TRBV29-1 with TRBJ1-2; 8 bases fit TRBD1. Looked up from germline, CDR1 is SQVTM and CDR2 is ANQGSEA. The CDR3 contains 14 residues. The V and J ends lost 4 bases and 4 bases, in that order; junction bases with no gene match: 8. The CDR3 spells CSVGQGSTSYGYTF. CDR3 DNA sequence: TGCAGCGTTGGACAGGGGTCGACATCCTATGGCTACACCTTC.

This clonotype was observed a handful of times. V is TRBV28 and J is TRBJ2-7; D is unresolved. Per the germline V gene, CDR1 is MDHEN and CDR2 is SYDVKM. The CDR3 contains 14 residues. Trimming removed 6 bases from V and 2 bases from J, with 14 bases in between. Written as DNA, the CDR3 is TGTGCCAGCAGCAACAATCGACACCCCTACGAGCAGTACTTC. Residues: CASSNNRHPYEQYF.

The chain employs TRBV5-1 and TRBJ2-7; a possible D gene is TRBD1 (6 bases). In germline, CDR1 is SGHRS, CDR2 YFSETQ. This CDR3 comprises 15 residues. Trimming shortened V by 0 bases and J by 3 bases, and 13 bases separated the two germline ends. The CDR3: CASSLVAGVVYEQYF. DNA of the CDR3: TGCGCCAGCAGCTTGGTAGCAGGGGTTGTCTACGAGCAGTACTTC.

The chain uses TRBV9 and TRBJ2-1; D is possibly TRBD1 (5 bases). Matching the DNA end better, TRBJ2-7 makes the J call doubtful. Germline lookup yields CDR1 SGDLS and CDR2 YYNGEE. The CDR3 is 14 residues long. In DNA, the CDR3 is TGTGCCAGCAGCGTAGCTGCAGGGCCCTACGAGCAGTACTTC. Its translation: CASSVAAGPYEQYF.

V is TRBV6-5 and J is TRBJ1-1; D unclear. This CDR3 spans 15 amino acids. Trimming cost V 0 bases and J 4 bases, with 12 bases left between them. Germline loops: CDR1 MNHEY, CDR2 SVGAGI. The CDR3 protein is CASSYSRSTVTEAFF. For the CDR3, the DNA is TGTGCCAGCAGTTACTCGAGATCAACCGTCACTGAAGCTTTCTTT.

The chain combines TRBV7-9 with TRBJ1-4; D not resolved. Trimming cost V 3 bases and J 6 bases, with 8 bases left between them. The CDR3 spans 13 residues. Germline V gene sequence: CDR1 SEHNR, CDR2 FQNEAQ (reference sequence). The CDR3 nucleotides are TGTGCCAGCAGCTTTCAGAGTGATGAAAAACTGTTTTTT. Translating gives CASSFQSDEKLFF. The entire variable domain, with the rest obtained from reference TRBV7-9 and TRBJ1-4, is as follows: DTGVSQNPRHKITKRGQNVTFRCDPISEHNRLYWYRQTLGQGPEFLTYFQNEAQLEKSRLLSDRFSAERPKGSFSTLEIQRTEQGDSAMYLCASSFQSDEKLFFGSGTQLSVL.

This chain links TRBV29-1 with TRBJ2-5; D possibly corresponds to TRBD1 (6 bases). Germline-derived CDR1 and CDR2 are SQVTM and ANQGSEA. The V and J ends lost 7 bases and 11 bases respectively, with 17 bases between them. This CDR3 is built from 11 residues. The CDR3 DNA is TGCAGCGGGTGGGACAATAAGGAGCAGTACTTC. Translated, it gives CSGWDNKEQYF. Supplemented by reference TRBV29-1 and TRBJ2-5, the full variable domain reads SAVISQKPSRDICQRGTSLTIQCQVDSQVTMMFWYRQQPGQSLTLIATANQGSEATYESGFVIDKFPISRPNLTFSTLTVSNMSPEDSSIYLCSGWDNKEQYFGPGTRLLVL.

J is TRBJ1-1 and V is TRBV14; a possible D gene is TRBD1 (5 bases). The CDR3 has 13 amino acids. Germline CDR1 SGHDN, CDR2 FVKESK. Trimming took 5 bases from V and 1 from J, leaving 8 bases between them. CDR3 loop: CASSETANTEAFF. The CDR3, as DNA: TGTGCCAGCAGCGAGACAGCGAACACTGAAGCTTTCTTT.

The V gene is TRBV12-3 or TRBV12-4, the J gene TRBJ1-5, with D tentatively TRBD1 (5 bases). V lost 5 bases, J lost 0 bases, and 14 bases lay in between. CDR3 length equals 16 residues. CDR3 region: CASSPGNGFSNQPQHF. CDR3 DNA: TGTGCCAGCAGTCCAGGGAACGGATTTAGCAATCAGCCCCAGCATTTT.

The V and J genes are TRBV5-6 and TRBJ2-2, with D perhaps matching TRBD2 (5 bases). The CDR3 consists of 16 residues. V dropped 1 base and J dropped 1 base, with 11 bases sitting between them. The germline V gene encodes CDR1 SGHDT and CDR2 YYEEEE. The CDR3 reads CASSLPSRLNTGELFF. The CDR3 DNA is TGTGCCAGCAGCTTGCCTAGCAGGTTGAACACCGGGGAGCTGTTTTTT.

The genes are TRBV10-3 and TRBJ2-1; D unresolved. The closer fit of TRBJ2-7 to the DNA end suggests the J call may be wrong. The CDR3 has 12 residues. CDR1 is ENHRY, CDR2 SYGVKD, per germline. Written as DNA, the CDR3 is TGTGCCATCAGAACGGAAGGGTACGAGCAGTACTTC. Its translation: CAIRTEGYEQYF.

The chain carries TRBV5-1 and TRBJ1-4, with 7 bases matching TRBD1. The CDR3 is 15 amino acids. The J segment lost 7 bases and the V segment lost 4 bases, leaving 10 bases of the junction unmatched. Per the germline V gene, CDR1 is SGHRS and CDR2 is YFSETQ. The CDR3 region has the DNA TGCGCCAGCAGCCTTGGTACAGGGGCGGCTGAAAAACTGTTTTTT. Its protein product is CASSLGTGAAEKLFF.